This TCR beta chain is from a study of blood T cell repertoires in COVID-19. Whole-study context: Specimens from acute and convalescent COVID-19 originated in the United States, Italy and Spain. The analysed material was cDNA or gDNA that came from T cells, B-cell-depleted T cells, or PBMCs.

Original handling: Nucleated cell number was recorded as an estimate derived from reference gene primer amplification. TCRdb's table, derived via immunoSEQ multiplex PCR, lists solely in-frame clones and lacks some. V, J and clone size reflect that table, while D and trimming were determined from the DNA. There are under 200,000 clones in the sample; approximately 90% occur only once, and less than 8.5% lies in the top ten. The receptor was isolated from a woman aged 45 to 65 who had recovered from COVID-19. Material for sequencing was PBMCs or T cells enriched from blood (not recorded which).

CDR3 sequence (DNA): TGTGCCAGCAGTGACACCGGGACAGGGATTGCCTATGGCTACACCTTC. As protein: CASSDTGTGIAYGYTF. V is TRBV6-1 and J is TRBJ1-2; 9 nucleotides line up with TRBD1. Germline values: CDR1 MNHNS, CDR2 SASEGT. This CDR3 comprises 16 residues. With V trimmed by 3 bases and J by 4 bases, 9 bases remained unmatched.